A single T cell receptor (beta chain) is shown here with its context. This clone's antigen is unknown. Per-base qualities were not stored, and no clone one base away is much larger. The sample comes from a study of human T cells and chemical hapten exposure (dated by TCRdb to the early 2020s). Some background on the complete study: For sensitization, 2% DPC in acetone was applied to a 2 cm by 2 cm area of upper inner arm skin. Patients additionally received weekly therapeutic DPC doses to the scalp throughout the approximately 25-week study period. Patch testing on the upper back used Finn chambers containing 0.01% DPC, with scoring done after 6 days according to International Contact Dermatitis Research Group standards. The patient cohort, mostly female, included alopecia areata with under or over 50% scalp involvement, alopecia totalis and alopecia universalis. Libraries were pooled for sequencing, and variation in per-sample TCR yields was attributed mainly to small differences in library volumes within the pool. This study followed changes in the peripheral blood TCR repertoire in vivo during primary and secondary sensitization of alopecia patients to the hapten diphenylcyclopropenone (DPC). Patient blood was sampled pre-sensitization (week 0) and at 2, 6 and about 24 weeks after DPC sensitization. For TCR sequencing, blood came from 25 to 35 alopecia patients at anywhere from one to four time points (pre-sensitization, 2, 6 and 24 weeks).

This specimen's time point label, per the study, means: patch test 1, 2 weeks after DPC sensitization. The treatment or condition label here, explained by the study, means: therapeutic diphenylcyclopropenone sensitization with weekly scalp DPC. At every patch-test visit, the blood draw took place before the patch test was put on. Patients were considered eligible if aged 18 to 70, diagnosed with alopecia and deemed suitable for DPC therapy, and patients were excluded if pregnant. Total RNA was extracted from unfractionated whole blood collected in Tempus Blood RNA tubes. To prepare the library, RACE was applied. This sample was sequenced with a NextSeq 500. During library preparation, unique molecular identifiers were attached to individual cDNA molecules so that TCRs could be counted in a quantitative, reproducible way. For every blood RNA sample, sequencing covered both the TCR alpha and TCR beta chains. The original pipeline was this. Samples had a median of roughly 87,000 TCRs, with a range from about 23,224 to 750,000. The Decombinator software suite was used to annotate V, J and CDR3 in the TCR reads. For PS versus PT1 abundance plots, all samples were subsampled to the same number of TCRs (28,000). Expanded TCRs were defined as absent before sensitization and observed at least eight times at the 2-week time point. Through fastp at Q25 and MiXCR, TCRdb rebuilt clones from the public reads, retaining in-frame beta chains. Rows merge per CDR3 protein into single entries with the most common DNA and genes. TCRdb, not the original authors, processed these V and J calls. The sample table lists 180,000 or so distinct CDR3 sequences, 20% to 25% of them with a count of one. The ten largest make up over 6.5% of the sample.

General conclusions and limits of the study: The number of TCRs above 1 in 1000 frequency did not change with DPC sensitization; there was no evidence of global repertoire structure alterations. Because all patients had alopecia, a presumed autoimmune disease, the immune response of the patients might differ from that of healthy individuals. Repeated subsampling changed both the strength of the expansion versus patch-test correlation and the threshold at which the correlation became significant. Significantly more large CDR3 similarity clusters were formed by expanded TCRs than by pre-sensitization or healthy control sets, consistent with antigen-driven responses. A positive correlation was found between the number of PT1 expanded TCRs and patch test score, with significance reached at thresholds 8, 16 and 32 but not 4.

The CDR3 sequence holds 16 residues, the cysteine and phenylalanine included. Just CDR3 DNA is preserved here, 48 bases in frame from base 1. V is cut by 2 bases and J by 2 bases, and the space between the germline ends is 14 bases. For CDR1 and CDR2, the germline V gene lists ENHRY and SYGVKD. The specimen comprised whole blood, sampled in connection with sensitization to the hapten diphenylcyclopropenone (DPC). This receptor chain uses TRBV10-3 and TRBJ2-3; the D region possibly corresponds to TRBD2 (7 bases align). The clonotype originates from a woman between 45 and 60 years old with alopecia areata. Some clones in this sample may be carry-over from other donors' samples. The CDR3 has the sequence CAISEPGGGHTDTQYF. The nucleotide sequence is given as TGTGCCATCAGTGAGCCAGGCGGGGGACACACAGATACGCAGTATTTT.